The clone carrying this T cell receptor (beta chain) was observed many times. This sample is drawn from a study of identical twins. Template switching added a universal primer binding site, and final cDNA carried unique molecular identifiers. TCRdb independently ran MiXCR on the 5' RACE reads; one entry per CDR3 protein. The data contain about 700,000 distinct CDR3 sequences, 5.5% to 6.5% of them singletons. The germline V gene has CDR1 SGHAT and CDR2 FQNNGV. V lost 0 bases to trimming and J lost 4 bases, with 6 bases between them. The CDR3 spans 13 residues. The sequenced sample was naive T cells sorted from blood. The rearrangement uses TRBV11-2 and TRBJ1-1; D is uncertain. The sequence came from a man younger than 35 in good health. The CDR3 protein is CASSLDLSTEAFF. The DNA for the CDR3 is TGTGCCAGCAGCTTAGACCTGTCCACTGAAGCTTTCTTT.